This entry lists 13 T cell receptor beta chains sequenced from one sample in a study of T cells in Graves' hyperthyroidism and ophthalmopathy. What was amplified from RNA transcripts were TCR beta CDR3 regions. The TCR CDR3 first-round RT-PCR relied on the HTBI primer set. TCRdb processed the multiplex PCR reads anew with MiXCR; each CDR3 protein has one entry. The data contain fewer than 350,000 distinct CDR3 sequences, roughly 15% of them singletons. The sequenced sample was blood. These receptor sequences come from a woman aged 45-60 years with Graves' hyperthyroidism that later progressed to Graves' ophthalmopathy.

The CDR3 coding sequence is TGCACCGGGACAGCGAACACCGGGGAGCTGTTTTTT. Translation gives CTGTANTGELFF. This chain uses TRBV29-1 with TRBJ2-2; TRBD1 matches at 7 bases. This CDR3 has 12 residues. Germline lookup yields CDR1 SQVTM and CDR2 ANQGSEA.

This clonotype has at least ten counts. The chain has TRBV20-1 and TRBJ2-1; TRBD2 might be the D (5 bases). This CDR3 has 13 residues. The germline V gene has CDR1 DFQATT and CDR2 SNEGSKA (reference sequence). With 3 bases removed from V and 4 bases from J, the gap between germline ends came to 10 bases. The CDR3 reads CSARRPGYNEQFF. The DNA of the CDR3 is TGCAGTGCTAGGAGGCCGGGATACAATGAGCAGTTCTTC.

This clonotype appeared many times. The chain carries TRBV6-1 and TRBJ1-1, with 8 positions matching TRBD1. The junction had 7 bases not matched to a gene; V was cut back by 5 bases and J by 5 bases. Germline loops: CDR1 MNHNS, CDR2 SASEGT. The CDR3 totals 14 residues. The CDR3 protein is CASSRQGSGTEAFF. For the CDR3, the DNA is TGTGCCAGCAGTCGACAGGGGAGTGGGACTGAAGCTTTCTTT.

Many counts were recorded for this clonotype. This rearrangement joins TRBV27 to TRBJ1-5; 12 positions match TRBD1. CDR3 size: 16 residues. CDR1 and CDR2 (germline): MNHEY, SMNVEV (reference sequence). With V trimmed by 3 bases and J by 3 bases, 3 bases remained unmatched. The CDR3 DNA is TGTGCCAGCAGTTTGGGGACAGGGGGCATCAATCAGCCCCAGCATTTT. This translates into CASSLGTGGINQPQHF.

This clonotype was detected many times. V and J are TRBV2 and TRBJ2-1, with D perhaps TRBD1 (5 bases). The germline gives CDR1 SNHLY, CDR2 FYNNEI. The CDR3 consists of 14 residues. The V end was cut by 8 bases, the J end by 7 bases, with 18 bases between. For the CDR3, the DNA is TGTGCCAGCCTCCTTCAGGGTATTGTAAATGAGCAGTTCTTC. Its protein is CASLLQGIVNEQFF.

This clonotype was picked up many times. J is TRBJ2-1 and V is TRBV27; TRBD2 might be the D (6 bases). The V and J ends lost 6 bases and 4 bases respectively, with 19 bases between them. From germline, CDR1 is MNHEY and CDR2 SMNVEV (reference sequence). The CDR3 loop spans 16 amino acids. CDR3 amino acids: CASRSLTSARYNEQFF. In DNA, the CDR3 is TGTGCCAGCAGATCCCTGACTAGTGCAAGATACAATGAGCAGTTCTTC.

This clonotype was observed many times. This chain links TRBV2 with TRBJ2-3; 7 bases match TRBD1. Germline V CDR1 and CDR2: SNHLY, FYNNEI. V lost 2 bases and J lost 1; bases outside the gene matches: 6. The CDR3 totals 16 residues. The DNA for the CDR3 is TGTGCCAGCAGTGAAAACAGGGGTTACGGCACAGATACGCAGTATTTT. Translating it yields CASSENRGYGTDTQYF.

This clonotype was counted many times. The chain uses TRBV20-1 and TRBJ1-2; TRBD1 matches at 10 bases. The CDR3 covers 12 residues. The trim removed 6 bases at V and 4 bases at J, leaving 2 bases unmatched. Germline V CDR1 and CDR2: DFQATT, SNEGSKA (reference sequence). The CDR3 DNA reads TGCAGTGCGGGGGACAGGGGCTATGGCTACACCTTC. Translation gives CSAGDRGYGYTF.

This clonotype was seen a few times. The V and J genes are TRBV7-9 and TRBJ1-1; TRBD1 matches 8 bases. The CDR3 contains 13 residues. V trimming: 8 bases; J trimming: 4 bases; junction bases outside the gene matches: 6. The germline V gene has CDR1 SEHNR and CDR2 FQNEAQ (reference sequence). The chain's CDR3 is CASSRGLSTEAFF. The CDR3 DNA is TGTGCCAGCTCCAGGGGGCTTAGCACTGAAGCTTTCTTT. Full variable domain (outside the CDR3, taken from reference TRBV7-9 and TRBJ1-1): DTGVSQNPRHKITKRGQNVTFRCDPISEHNRLYWYRQTLGQGPEFLTYFQNEAQLEKSRLLSDRFSAERPKGSFSTLEIQRTEQGDSAMYLCASSRGLSTEAFFGQGTRLTVV.

The genes are TRBV30 and TRBJ2-4; the D gene is possibly TRBD2 (5 bases). The CDR3 spans 13 residues. The V gene's germline CDR1 is GTSNPN and CDR2 SVGIG (reference sequence). Trimming stripped 5 bases from V and 4 bases from J, with 12 bases between. The CDR3 nucleotides are TGTGCCTGGTCCGGGATCCGGAAAAACATTCAGTACTTC. Amino acids: CAWSGIRKNIQYF.

The J gene is TRBJ2-1, the V gene TRBV6-2 or TRBV6-3, with 9 bases fitting TRBD2. The CDR3 covers 16 residues. Germline V gene data show CDR1 as MNHEY and CDR2 as SVGEGT. Trimming removed 7 bases from V and 5 bases from J; junction bases left unmatched: 12. The CDR3 loop is CASIPKREAKDNEQFF. The CDR3 nucleotides read TGTGCCAGCATACCAAAGCGGGAGGCAAAGGACAATGAGCAGTTCTTC.

The chain is built from TRBV20-1 and TRBJ2-5, with 9 bases matching TRBD2. The germline gives CDR1 DFQATT, CDR2 SNEGSKA (reference sequence). The CDR3 has 16 residues. The junction had 11 bases not matched to a gene; V was cut back by 5 bases and J by 1 base. The CDR3 region is CSAGSGRPRTQETQYF. CDR3 DNA sequence: TGCAGTGCTGGGAGCGGGAGGCCAAGGACCCAAGAGACCCAGTACTTC.

This clonotype was seen ten or more times. The rearrangement uses TRBV12-3 or TRBV12-4 and TRBJ2-5, with 9 bases matching TRBD1. The CDR3 sequence is 14 residues long. Losses at the gene ends were 3 bases for V and 4 bases for J; bases not matched to a gene: 3. As DNA, the CDR3 is TGTGCCAGCAGTTTCGGACAGGGGATAGAGACCCAGTACTTC. Translated: CASSFGQGIETQYF.